This note documents a single T cell receptor beta chain sequence. What it binds is not known. The protocol was immunoSEQ multiplex PCR, while the TCRdb copy is restricted to in-frame clones and leaves out a portion. This table has roughly 34,000 clones, 70% to 90% appearing once. The data were obtained in a study of T cells in localized non-small cell lung cancer. General study points: Out of the top 100 tumor clones, a median around 57 were seen in adjacent lung.

The ends were cut back, 6 bases at V and 1 base at J, with 13 bases in the middle. Germline V gene data show CDR1 as SGDLS and CDR2 as YYNGEE. The CDR3 runs to 15 residues. The V and J genes are TRBV9 and TRBJ2-2; D may correspond to TRBD1 or TRBD2 (6 bases each). The TCR comes from a male donor at least 60 years old with stage III lung adenocarcinoma. The material sequenced was peripheral blood, taken before any cancer treatment. In DNA form, the CDR3 reads TGTGCCAGCACCCTGGAGGGGGGGAACACCGGGGAGCTGTTTTTT. This encodes CASTLEGGNTGELFF.